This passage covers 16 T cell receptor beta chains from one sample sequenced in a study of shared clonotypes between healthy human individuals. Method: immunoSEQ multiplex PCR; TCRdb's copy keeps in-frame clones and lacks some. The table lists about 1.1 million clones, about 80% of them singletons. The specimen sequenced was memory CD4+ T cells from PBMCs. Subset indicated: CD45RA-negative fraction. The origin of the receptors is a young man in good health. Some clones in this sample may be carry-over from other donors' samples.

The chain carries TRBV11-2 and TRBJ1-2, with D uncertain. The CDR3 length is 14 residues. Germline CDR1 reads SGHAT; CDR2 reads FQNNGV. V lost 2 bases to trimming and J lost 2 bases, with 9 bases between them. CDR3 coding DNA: TGTGCCAGCAGCTTAAATTGGCGGAACTATGGCTACACCTTC. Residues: CASSLNWRNYGYTF.

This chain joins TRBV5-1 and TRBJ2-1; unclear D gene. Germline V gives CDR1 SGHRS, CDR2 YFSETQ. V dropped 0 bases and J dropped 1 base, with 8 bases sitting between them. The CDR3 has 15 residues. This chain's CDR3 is CASSLEVGSYNEQFF. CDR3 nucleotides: TGCGCCAGCAGCTTGGAGGTAGGGTCCTACAATGAGCAGTTCTTC.

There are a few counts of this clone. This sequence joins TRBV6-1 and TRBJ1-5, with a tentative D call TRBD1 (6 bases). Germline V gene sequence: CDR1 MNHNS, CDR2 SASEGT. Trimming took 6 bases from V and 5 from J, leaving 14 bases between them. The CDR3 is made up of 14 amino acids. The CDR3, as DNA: TGTGCCAGCAGGATACAGGGATTGGATCAGCCCCAGCATTTT. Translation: CASRIQGLDQPQHF.

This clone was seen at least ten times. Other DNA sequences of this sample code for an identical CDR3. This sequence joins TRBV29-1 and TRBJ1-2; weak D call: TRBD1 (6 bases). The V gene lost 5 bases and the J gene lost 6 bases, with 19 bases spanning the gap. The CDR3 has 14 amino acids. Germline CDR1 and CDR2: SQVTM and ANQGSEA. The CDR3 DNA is TGCAGCGTTACCTCCCTCCGGGACAACGATGGCTACACCTTC. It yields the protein CSVTSLRDNDGYTF.

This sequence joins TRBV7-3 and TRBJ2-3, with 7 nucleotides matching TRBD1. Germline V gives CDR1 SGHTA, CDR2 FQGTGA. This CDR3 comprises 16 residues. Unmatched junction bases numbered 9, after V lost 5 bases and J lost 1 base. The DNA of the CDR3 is TGTGCCAGCAGCCCGCAGGACAGGTCTGGCACAGATACGCAGTATTTT. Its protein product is CASSPQDRSGTDTQYF.

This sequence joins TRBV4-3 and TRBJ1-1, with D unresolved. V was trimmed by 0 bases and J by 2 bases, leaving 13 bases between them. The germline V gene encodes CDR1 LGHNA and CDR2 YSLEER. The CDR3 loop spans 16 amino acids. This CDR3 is CASSQDIARTNTEAFF. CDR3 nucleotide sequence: TGCGCCAGCAGCCAAGATATAGCCAGGACTAACACTGAAGCTTTCTTT.

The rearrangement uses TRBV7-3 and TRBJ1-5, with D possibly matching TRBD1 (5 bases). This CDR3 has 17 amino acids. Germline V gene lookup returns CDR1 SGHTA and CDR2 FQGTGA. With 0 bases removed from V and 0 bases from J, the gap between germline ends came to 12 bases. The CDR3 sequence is CASSLTVSGHSNQPQHF. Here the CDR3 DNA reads TGTGCCAGCAGCTTAACGGTATCGGGGCATAGCAATCAGCCCCAGCATTTT.

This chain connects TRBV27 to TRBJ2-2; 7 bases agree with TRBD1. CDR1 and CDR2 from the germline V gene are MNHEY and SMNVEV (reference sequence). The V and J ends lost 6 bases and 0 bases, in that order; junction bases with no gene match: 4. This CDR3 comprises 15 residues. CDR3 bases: TGTGCCAGCAGCCGACAGGGTACGAACACCGGGGAGCTGTTTTTT. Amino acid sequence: CASSRQGTNTGELFF.

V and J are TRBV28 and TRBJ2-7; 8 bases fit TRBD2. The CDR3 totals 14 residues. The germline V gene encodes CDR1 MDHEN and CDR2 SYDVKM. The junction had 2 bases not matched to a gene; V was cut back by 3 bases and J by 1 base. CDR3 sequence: CASSFGGGSYEQYF. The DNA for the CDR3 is TGTGCCAGCAGTTTCGGGGGGGGATCCTACGAGCAGTACTTC. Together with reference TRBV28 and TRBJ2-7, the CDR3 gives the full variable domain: DVKVTQSSRYLVKRTGEKVFLECVQDMDHENMFWYRQDPGLGLRLIYFSYDVKMKEKGDIPEGYSVSREKKERFSLILESASTNQTSMYLCASSFGGGSYEQYFGPGTRLTVT.

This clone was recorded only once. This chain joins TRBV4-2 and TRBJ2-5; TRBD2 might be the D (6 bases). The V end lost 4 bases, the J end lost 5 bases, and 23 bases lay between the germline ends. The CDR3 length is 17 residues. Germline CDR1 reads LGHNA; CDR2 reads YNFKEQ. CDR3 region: CASSPRGTARIGETQYF. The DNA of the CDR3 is TGTGCCAGCAGCCCCCGGGGGACTGCTCGGATTGGGGAGACCCAGTACTTC.

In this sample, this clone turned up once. CDR3 bases: TGTGCCAGCAGTTTAACACACAACTATGGCTACACCTTC. Its translation: CASSLTHNYGYTF. The rearrangement joins TRBV28 to TRBJ1-2; D not certain. This CDR3 spans 13 amino acids. Looked up from germline, CDR1 is MDHEN and CDR2 is SYDVKM. V dropped 2 bases and J dropped 2 bases, with 6 bases sitting between them.

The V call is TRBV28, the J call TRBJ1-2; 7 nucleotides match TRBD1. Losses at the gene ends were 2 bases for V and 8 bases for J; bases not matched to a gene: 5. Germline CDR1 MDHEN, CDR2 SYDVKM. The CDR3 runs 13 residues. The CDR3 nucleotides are TGTGCCAGCAGTTTACGACAGGGATGGGGCTACACCTTC. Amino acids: CASSLRQGWGYTF.

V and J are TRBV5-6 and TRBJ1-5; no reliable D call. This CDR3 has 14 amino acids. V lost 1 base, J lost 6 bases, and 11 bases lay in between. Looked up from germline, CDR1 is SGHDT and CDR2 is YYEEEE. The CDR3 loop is CASSLFGSSQPQHF. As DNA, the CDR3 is TGTGCCAGCAGCTTGTTTGGGTCGTCTCAGCCCCAGCATTTT.

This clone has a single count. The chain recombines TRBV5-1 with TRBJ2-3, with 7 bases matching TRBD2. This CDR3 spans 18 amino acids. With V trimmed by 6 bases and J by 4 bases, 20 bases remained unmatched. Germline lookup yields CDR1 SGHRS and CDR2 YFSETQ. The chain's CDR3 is CASTPLAPTPGWADTQYF. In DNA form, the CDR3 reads TGCGCCAGCACTCCACTAGCGCCTACCCCCGGTTGGGCAGATACGCAGTATTTT.

The CDR3 protein is CASSSYGTGGYEQYF. Here the CDR3 DNA reads TGTGCCAGCAGCTCATACGGGACAGGAGGCTACGAGCAGTACTTC. This sequence joins TRBV7-2 and TRBJ2-7; the match to TRBD1 covers 8 bases. Germline V gives CDR1 SGHTA, CDR2 FQGNSA. The V and J ends lost 4 bases and 3 bases, in that order; junction bases with no gene match: 8. The CDR3 covers 15 residues.

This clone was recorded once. This CDR3 reads CASSLPAGGINNEQFF. In DNA form, the CDR3 reads TGTGCCAGCAGTTTACCAGCGGGAGGGATAAACAATGAGCAGTTCTTC. The chain couples TRBV28 to TRBJ2-1; 10 bases agree with TRBD2. CDR3 length: 16 residues. Trimming removed 2 bases from V and 5 bases from J; junction bases left unmatched: 6. The V gene's germline CDR1 is MDHEN and CDR2 SYDVKM.